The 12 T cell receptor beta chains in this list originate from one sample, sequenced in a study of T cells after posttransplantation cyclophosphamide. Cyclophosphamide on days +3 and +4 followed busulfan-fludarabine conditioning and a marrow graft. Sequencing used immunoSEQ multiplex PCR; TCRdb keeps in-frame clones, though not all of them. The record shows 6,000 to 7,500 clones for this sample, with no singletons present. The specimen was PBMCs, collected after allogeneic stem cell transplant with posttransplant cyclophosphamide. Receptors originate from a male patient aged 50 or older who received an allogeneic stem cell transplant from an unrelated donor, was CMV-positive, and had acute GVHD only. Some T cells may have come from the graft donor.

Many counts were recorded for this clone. The CDR3, as DNA: TGTGCCTGGAGTCCCCGACAGTATTCACCCCTCCACTTT. Protein product: CAWSPRQYSPLHF. V is TRBV30 and J is TRBJ1-6, with D possibly TRBD1 on 5 matching bases. Germline CDR1 reads GTSNPN; CDR2 reads SVGIG (reference sequence). The V end lost 2 bases, the J end lost 8 bases, and 10 bases lay between the germline ends. The CDR3 extends over 13 amino acids. Drawing the rest from reference TRBV30 and TRBJ1-6, the complete variable domain is SQTIHQWPATLVQPVGSPLSLECTVEGTSNPNLYWYRQAAGRGLQLLFYSVGIGQISSEVPQNLSASRPQDRQFILSSKKLLLSDSGFYLCAWSPRQYSPLHFGNGTRLTVT.

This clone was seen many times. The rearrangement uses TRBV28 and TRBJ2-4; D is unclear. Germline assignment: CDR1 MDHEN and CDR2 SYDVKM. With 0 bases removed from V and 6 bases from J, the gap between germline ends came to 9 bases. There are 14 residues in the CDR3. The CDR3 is CASSLWVTINIQYF. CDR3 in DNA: TGTGCCAGCAGTTTATGGGTGACAATAAACATTCAGTACTTC.

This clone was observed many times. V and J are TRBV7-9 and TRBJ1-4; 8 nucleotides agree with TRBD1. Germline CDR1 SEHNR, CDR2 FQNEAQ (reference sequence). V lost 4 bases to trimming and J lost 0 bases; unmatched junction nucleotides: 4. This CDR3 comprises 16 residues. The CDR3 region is CASSWGQAATNEKLFF. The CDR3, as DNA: TGTGCCAGCAGCTGGGGACAGGCCGCAACTAATGAAAAACTGTTTTTT.

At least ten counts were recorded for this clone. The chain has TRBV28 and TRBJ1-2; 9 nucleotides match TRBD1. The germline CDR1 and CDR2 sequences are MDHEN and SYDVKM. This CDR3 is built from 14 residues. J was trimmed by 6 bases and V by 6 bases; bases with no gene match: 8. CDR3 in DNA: TGTGCCAGCAGCTCCGGGACAGGGCAACATGGCTACACCTTC. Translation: CASSSGTGQHGYTF.

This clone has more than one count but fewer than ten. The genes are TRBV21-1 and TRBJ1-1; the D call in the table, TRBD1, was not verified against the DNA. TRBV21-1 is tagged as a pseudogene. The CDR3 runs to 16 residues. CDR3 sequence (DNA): TGTGCCAGCAGTATGCCACTCACAGTGGTGAACACTGAAGCTTTCTTT. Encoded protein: CASSMPLTVVNTEAFF.

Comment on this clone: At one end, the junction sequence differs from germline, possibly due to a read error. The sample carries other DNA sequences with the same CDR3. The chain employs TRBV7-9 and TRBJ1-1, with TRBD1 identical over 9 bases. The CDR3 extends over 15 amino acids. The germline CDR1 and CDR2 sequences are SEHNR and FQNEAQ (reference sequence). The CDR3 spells CASSPPRGQGSEAFF. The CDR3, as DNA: TGTGCCAGCAGCCCCCCCCGGGGACAGGGCTCTGAGGCTTTCTTT. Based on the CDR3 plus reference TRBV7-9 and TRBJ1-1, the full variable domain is DTGVSQNPRHKITKRGQNVTFRCDPISEHNRLYWYRQTLGQGPEFLTYFQNEAQLEKSRLLSDRFSAERPKGSFSTLEIQRTEQGDSAMYLCASSPPRGQGSEAFFGQGTRLTVV.

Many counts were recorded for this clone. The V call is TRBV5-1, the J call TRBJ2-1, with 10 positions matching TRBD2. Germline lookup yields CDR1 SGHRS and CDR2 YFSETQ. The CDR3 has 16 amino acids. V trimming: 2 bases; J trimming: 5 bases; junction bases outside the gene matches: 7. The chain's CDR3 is CASSFKASGGNNEQFF. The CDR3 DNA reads TGCGCCAGCAGCTTCAAAGCTAGCGGGGGAAACAATGAGCAGTTCTTC.

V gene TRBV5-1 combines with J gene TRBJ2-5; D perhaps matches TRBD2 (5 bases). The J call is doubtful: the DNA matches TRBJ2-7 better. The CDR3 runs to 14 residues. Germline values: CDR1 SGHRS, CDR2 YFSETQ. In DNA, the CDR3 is TGCGCCAGCAGCCCCGGGGTCGGTACCTACGAGCAGTACTTC. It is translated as CASSPGVGTYEQYF.

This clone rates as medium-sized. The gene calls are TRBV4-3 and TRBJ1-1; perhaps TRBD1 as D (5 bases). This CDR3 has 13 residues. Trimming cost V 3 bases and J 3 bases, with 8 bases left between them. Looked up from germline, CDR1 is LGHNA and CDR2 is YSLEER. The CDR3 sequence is CASSQTTDTEAFF. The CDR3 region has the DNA TGCGCCAGCAGCCAGACGACAGACACTGAAGCTTTCTTT.

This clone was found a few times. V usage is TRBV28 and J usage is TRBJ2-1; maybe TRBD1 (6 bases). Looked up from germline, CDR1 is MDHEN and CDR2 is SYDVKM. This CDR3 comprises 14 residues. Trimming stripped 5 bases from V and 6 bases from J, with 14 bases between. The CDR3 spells CASSPRGSGNEQFF. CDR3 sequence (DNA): TGTGCCAGCAGTCCCAGGGGTTCGGGCAATGAGCAGTTCTTC.

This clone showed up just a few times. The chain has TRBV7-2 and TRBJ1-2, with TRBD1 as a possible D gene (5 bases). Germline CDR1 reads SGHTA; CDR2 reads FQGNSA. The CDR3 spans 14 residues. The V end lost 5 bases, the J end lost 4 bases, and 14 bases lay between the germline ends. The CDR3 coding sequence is TGTGCCAGCAGCATCGGACAAGGAAGCTATGGCTACACCTTC. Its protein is CASSIGQGSYGYTF. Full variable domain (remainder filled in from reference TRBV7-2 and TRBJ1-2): GAGVSQSPSNKVTEKGKDVELRCDPISGHTALYWYRQSLGQGLEFLIYFQGNSAPDKSGLPSDRFSAERTGGSVSTLTIQRTQQEDSAVYLCASSIGQGSYGYTFGSGTRLTVV.

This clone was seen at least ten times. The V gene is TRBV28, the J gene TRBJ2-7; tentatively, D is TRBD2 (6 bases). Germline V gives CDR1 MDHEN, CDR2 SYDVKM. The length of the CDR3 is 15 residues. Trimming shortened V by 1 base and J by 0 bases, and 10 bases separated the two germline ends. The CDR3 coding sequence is TGTGCCAGCAGTTTATTTGGGGGGTCCTCCTACGAGCAGTACTTC. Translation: CASSLFGGSSYEQYF.